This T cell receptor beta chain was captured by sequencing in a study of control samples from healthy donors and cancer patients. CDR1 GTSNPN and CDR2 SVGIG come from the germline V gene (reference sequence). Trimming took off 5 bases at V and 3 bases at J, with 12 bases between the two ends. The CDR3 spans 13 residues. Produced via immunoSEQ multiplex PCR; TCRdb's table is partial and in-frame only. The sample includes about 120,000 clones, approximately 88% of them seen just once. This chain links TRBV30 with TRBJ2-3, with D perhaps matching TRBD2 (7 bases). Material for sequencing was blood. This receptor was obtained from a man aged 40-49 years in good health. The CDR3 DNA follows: TGTGCCTGGGCCGGGGGGCATACAGATACGCAGTATTTT. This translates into CAWAGGHTDTQYF.